This entry describes one T cell receptor beta chain. There is no known antigen for this receptor. No per-base quality is available; no much larger clone lies one base away. The data originate from a study of cytomegalovirus exposure and HLA in healthy donors (dated by TCRdb to about 2017). With regard to the full study: In an earlier analysis of under 750 of the donors, under 300 Gb of sequence data and roughly 100 million unique TCR beta sequences from 150 million to 200 million T cells were reported. An early release that covered approximately 600 HLA-typed donors contained approximately 300 gigabases of sequencing data and 70 million to 100 million unique TCR sequences. Of the roughly 400 genotyped donors, 65% to 90% fell in the genetic ancestry cluster associated with self-reported Caucasian donors. The study aimed to test whether cataloging public T cell receptors could reveal signatures of past pathogen exposure. The study used immunosequencing to profile the T cell repertoires of more than 650 subjects and linked those repertoires to cytomegalovirus serostatus. Along with the roughly 700-subject first cohort, a separate validation cohort of around 120 different subjects was used. High-throughput TCR immunosequencing, statistical association of individual TCRs with disease status, and machine learning were combined to predict cytomegalovirus infection status. To study patterns of TCR occurrence, a later analysis re-analyzed previously published TCR beta repertoires from around 700 donors and added high-resolution HLA genotyping. Rather than drawing on any new phenotypic data, the later analysis identified candidate immune exposures from TCR beta sequences and the way those sequences occurred across donors. In an earlier analysis of roughly 580 of the donors, high-throughput TCR beta sequencing was used to judge whether each TCR beta V gene segment behaved as functional or pseudogenic. Donor age, sex, ethnicity and CMV serostatus were collected together with the repertoire data. A later genetic analysis used genome-wide SNP genotypes for about 65% of the 666 donors, treating that subset as a discovery cohort. All discovery cohort repertoires had been generated on a single sequencing platform. Class I and class II HLA loci were covered by the typing at four-digit resolution. The number of donors typed differed by locus, with about 629-640 for A, B, C, DRB1 and DQB1, 522 for DQA1, about 610 for DPA1, and some 470 for DPB1. About 5 DR-DQ haplotypes were handled as single units for association and clustering, since linkage in the cohort was strong. Across some 400 genotyped donors of the cohort, an average of approximately 200,000 unique TCR beta nucleotide sequences per donor were sequenced, and around 20% of those sequences were non-productive.

Library prep was done by the immunoSEQ multiplex PCR assay. For the multiplex PCR, a mixture combining 60 forward primers for TCR Vbeta segments and 13 reverse primers for TCR Jbeta segments was used. The CDR3 region of rearranged TCR beta genes was amplified from genomic DNA by a multiplex PCR assay. Amplified TCR beta libraries were sequenced as 87-base-pair reads on the Illumina HiSeq System. The paper's processing steps were these. In a later analysis, 70 million to 95 million unique TCR beta chains were counted across the 500 to 700 repertoires, and approximately 9.9 million of these chains were shared by at least two donors. To remove PCR and sequencing errors, raw reads were error-corrected and collapsed into unique sequences using a nearest-neighbor algorithm that merged closely related sequences. To assign V, D and J gene segments, CDR3 sequences were aligned to IMGT reference sequences. For a sequence to be retained, a match of at least six nucleotides was required to both a V gene segment and a J gene segment. A rearrangement was called productive if the CDR3 had no stop codons and remained in frame with V and J, and every other rearrangement was called non-productive. CDR3 was defined by IMGT convention, running from the second conserved V-encoded cysteine to the conserved J-encoded phenylalanine. The earlier analysis of some 550 of the donors excluded any sequence lacking an unambiguous match to a single V gene segment. In an earlier analysis of about 590 of the donors, a V segment was called functional when productive rearrangements were above 56.7%, and segregating when the standard deviation between donors exceeded 5%. A statistical classification framework was built for diagnosing cytomegalovirus status from the catalog of TCR beta chain sequences. V and J gene assignment, in a later analysis, came from comparing TCR nucleotide sequences with IMGT/GENE-DB human TR gene sequences. In a later analysis, CDR3 sequences and most-parsimonious VDJ recombination scenarios were assigned using the TCRdist pipeline. A later analysis defined each TCR beta chain by its CDR3 amino acid sequence plus V-gene family, and excluded reads lacking a unique V-gene family. As a way to deal with suspected cross-contamination and a sequencing artifact, a later analysis dropped under 600 nucleotide sequences that were highly shared and had low generation probability. In a later analysis, a clonal expansion index for each public chain was calculated from normalized within-repertoire ranks of inferred template counts. Generation probabilities in a later analysis came from a VDJ recombination model fitted to out-of-frame rearrangements, and those results were checked against IGoR. A later analysis scored TCR-TCR, TCR-HLA and TCR-CMV co-occurrence with hypergeometric tests, applying a repertoire-size bias correction to TCR pairs. In a later analysis, false discovery rates were estimated by permuting HLA or CMV assignments 20 times. In a later analysis, co-occurring TCRs were grouped using DBSCAN, and TCRdist sequence similarity was added for clustering within HLA-allele-positive subsets. Co-occurrence clustering excluded repertoires with fewer than 30,000 or more than 120,000 public chains, plus five with anomalous nucleotide sharing. TCRdb provides this immuneACCESS table in a form limited to in-frame rearrangements. Some clones are lacking; in checked studies, under half of them reflect an unresolved V gene, and why the rest are absent is not known. V, J and clone size were drawn from that table, and D and trimming were deduced from the DNA. A total of roughly 120,000 clones appear in this sample, about 74% of them only once. The top ten hold around 6.6% of the sample.

The V and J ends are trimmed by 0 bases and 0 bases, leaving 11 bases between them. Its CDR3 holds 16 amino acids, cysteine through phenylalanine. Only CDR3 DNA remains: 48 bases, in frame from the first base. CDR1 and CDR2 are drawn from the germline V gene (reference sequence): MNHNY, SVGAGI. The cohort consisted of more than 650 healthy bone marrow donors. All cohort members were sampled while nominally healthy, although unrecorded immune exposures were likely present. The donor tested CMV seropositive and was one of the 289 seropositive cohort members. A peripheral blood sample was collected from each donor, and TCR beta sequencing was performed on peripheral blood mononuclear cells. The Qiagen DNeasy Blood Extraction Kit was used to extract genomic DNA from the blood cell samples. The paper as a whole reports these results and caveats: Assigning TCR associations to individual alleles was difficult when HLA alleles, especially DR and DQ, strongly co-occurred. The study gave a list of some 150 TCR beta chains associated with cytomegalovirus. In an earlier analysis of some 500 of the donors, most TCR beta V segments appeared in productive rearrangements about 87% or about 30% of the time, broadly matching IMGT annotations. Correlated functional status among segregating V segments might reflect linkage disequilibrium, but an unknown experimental factor could not be ruled out. Sequencing depth was assumed to be roughly uniform across donors in the presence/absence analyses, though that assumption may not hold. A further reported finding was that TCR beta sequences accurately predicted the HLA-A and HLA-B alleles for most subjects in the first cohort. Because counts were too low, 15 to 20 rarely observed V segments, including chromosome 9 orphons, were excluded from the earlier analysis of 500 to 700 of the donors. A later genetic analysis associated a missense DCLRE1C variant with V-gene and J-gene trimming of TCR beta chains, and an independent cohort replicated the association. Several of the top co-occurrence clusters appeared to be linked to parvovirus B19, influenza, CMV and Epstein-Barr virus, according to a later analysis. A group of highly shared sequence variants was considered likely to be a technical artifact of the sequencing pipeline. Most TCR sequences were seen in very few donors, while some public TCRs were found in many individuals. The only immune exposure information available for the cohort was CMV serostatus. Because some donors lacked HLA typing at each locus, the association tests relied only on the typed subset. In vitro tests confirmed that a few of the cytomegalovirus-associated TCR beta chains recognize cytomegalovirus antigens. According to a later analysis, TCR association rates differed among HLA loci, with DRB1 alleles showing the most associated TCRs and HLA-C alleles showing the fewest. The classifier was reported to diagnose cytomegalovirus status with high specificity and sensitivity in both the original and validation cohorts. A later analysis found that most CMV-associated TCR beta chains appeared HLA-restricted, with HLA associations seemingly driven largely by CMV exposure. In a later analysis, HLA-associated TCR beta chains showed more clonal expansion and lower generation probabilities than non-associated chains that were equally common. Some IMGT-functional V segments, including TRBV6-2 and TRBV6-3, could not be told apart with the 87-base-pair reads, so those segments were excluded. In a later analysis, around 17,000 TCR beta sequences were associated with specific HLA alleles at a false discovery rate of 0.05. This cohort had only TCR beta chains sequenced, and the lack of alpha or paired-chain data limited which features could be detected. Compared with the roughly 670-donor mean, donors in an Asian-associated ancestry cluster had fewer N-insertions in productive TCRs, according to a later genetic analysis. According to the authors, the approach could potentially be generalized to other disease states and immunological phenotypes.

The chain was built from TRBV6-6 and TRBJ1-2; TRBD1 might be the D gene, on 5 matching bases. The material sequenced was PBMCs. The receptor was derived from a man between 35 and 55 years old in good health and CMV-seropositive. The CDR3 region: CASSYSGGGANYGYTF. The DNA reads TGTGCCAGCAGTTACTCGGGCGGGGGAGCTAACTATGGCTACACCTTC.